A single T cell receptor (beta chain) is shown here with its context. This record comes from a study of blood T cell repertoires in COVID-19. Turning to the study itself: COVID-19 samples, acute and convalescent, were from the United States, Italy and Spain.

Per the germline V gene, CDR1 is SNHLY and CDR2 is FYNNEI. Trimming took off 10 bases at V and 2 bases at J, with 12 bases between the two ends. CDR3 length equals 13 residues. The cohort comprised adults aged roughly 18 to 90 years residing in approximately 25 US areas. Participant-given clinical history determined each cohort assignment. Either two negative PCRs, clearance, or symptom resolution qualified Cohort 3 donors as recovered. Measured with immunoSEQ multiplex PCR; TCRdb has only the in-frame clones, and not every one. The repertoire holds about 280,000 clones, with 85% as singletons. This TCR came from a woman between 45 and 60 years old who had recovered from COVID-19. V is TRBV2 and J is TRBJ1-5, with D hard to call. Sequenced sample: PBMCs or T cells enriched from blood (not recorded which). CDR3 sequence reads: CANGEDGNQPQHF. The CDR3 bases are TGTGCCAACGGGGAAGATGGCAATCAGCCCCAGCATTTT.